This entry lists 2 T cell receptor beta chains sequenced from one sample in a study of early T cells in non-severe SARS-CoV-2 infection. Each CDR3 protein is one row after TCRdb ran MiXCR on the 5' RACE reads. The table includes approximately 69,000 distinct CDR3 sequences, roughly a tenth detected once. Sequenced material: whole blood. The receptors were sampled from an adult who was a healthcare worker with PCR-confirmed SARS-CoV-2 infection or an uninfected control (not recorded which).

This clonotype was seen a few times. V gene TRBV7-2 combines with J gene TRBJ2-7; no reliable D call. The CDR3 length is 13 residues. The V gene's germline CDR1 is SGHTA and CDR2 FQGNSA. V was clipped by 5 bases and J by 3 bases, with 11 bases between them. The CDR3 spells CASSLGRHYEQYF. The DNA for the CDR3 is TGTGCCAGCAGCCTAGGACGGCACTACGAGCAGTACTTC. Looking up the rest from reference TRBV7-2 and TRBJ2-7 gives the full variable domain: GAGVSQSPSNKVTEKGKDVELRCDPISGHTALYWYRQSLGQGLEFLIYFQGNSAPDKSGLPSDRFSAERTGGSVSTLTIQRTQQEDSAVYLCASSLGRHYEQYFGPGTRLTVT.

This clonotype came up many times. This chain joins TRBV5-5 and TRBJ2-1; tentatively, D is TRBD1 (5 bases). Germline CDR1 is SGHKS and CDR2 is YYEKEE (reference sequence). The CDR3 runs to 15 residues. V shed 4 bases and J shed 7 bases, with 18 bases lying between them. The CDR3: CASSPAGSPPNEQFF. The CDR3 DNA reads TGTGCCAGCAGCCCTGCAGGGTCCCCTCCAAATGAGCAGTTCTTC.